Sequencing of this T cell receptor beta chain was carried out in a study of Graves' ophthalmopathy and Graves' hyperthyroidism. The CDR3 is made up of 15 amino acids. From germline, CDR1 is DFQATT and CDR2 SNEGSKA (reference sequence). Trimming at V came to 1 base and at J to 6 bases, leaving 10 bases not matched to a gene. RNA served as the template for amplifying TCR beta CDR3 regions. HTBI primers primed a first-round RT-PCR, and a second-round multiplex PCR followed. TCRdb called the multiplex PCR reads again in MiXCR, with one record for every CDR3 protein. The sample holds 500,000 to 600,000 distinct CDR3 sequences, approximately 37% seen once.

Specimen: peripheral blood or thyroid tissue (not recorded which). This chain connects TRBV20-1 to TRBJ1-1; 8 nucleotides agree with TRBD1. The origin of this receptor is an adult man with Graves' hyperthyroidism. CDR3 coding DNA: TGCAGTGCTAGAGTTCAGGGGGCGGCCGCTGCTGAAGCTTTCTTT. As protein: CSARVQGAAAAEAFF.